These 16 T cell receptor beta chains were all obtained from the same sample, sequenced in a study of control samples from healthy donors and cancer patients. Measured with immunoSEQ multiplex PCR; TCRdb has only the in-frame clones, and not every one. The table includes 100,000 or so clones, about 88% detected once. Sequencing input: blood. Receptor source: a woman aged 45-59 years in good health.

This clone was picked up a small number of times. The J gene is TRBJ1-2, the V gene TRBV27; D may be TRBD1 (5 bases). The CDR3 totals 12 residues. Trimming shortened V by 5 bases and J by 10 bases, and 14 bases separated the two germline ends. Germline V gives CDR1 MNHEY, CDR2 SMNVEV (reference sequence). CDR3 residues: CASSTTDMDYTF. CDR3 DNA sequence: TGTGCCAGCAGTACGACAGATATGGACTACACCTTC.

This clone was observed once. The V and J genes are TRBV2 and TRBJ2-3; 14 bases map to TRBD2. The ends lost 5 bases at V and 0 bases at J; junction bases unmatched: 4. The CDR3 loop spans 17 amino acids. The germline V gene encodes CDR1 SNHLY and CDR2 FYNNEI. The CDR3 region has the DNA TGTGCCAGCAGTTGGACTAGCGGGGGGTTCAGCACAGATACGCAGTATTTT. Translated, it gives CASSWTSGGFSTDTQYF.

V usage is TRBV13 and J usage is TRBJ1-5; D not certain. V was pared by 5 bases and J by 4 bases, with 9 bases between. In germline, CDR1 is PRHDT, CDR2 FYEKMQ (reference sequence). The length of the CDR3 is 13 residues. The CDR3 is CASSPGGNQPQHF. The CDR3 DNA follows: TGTGCCAGCAGCCCGGGAGGGAATCAGCCCCAGCATTTT.

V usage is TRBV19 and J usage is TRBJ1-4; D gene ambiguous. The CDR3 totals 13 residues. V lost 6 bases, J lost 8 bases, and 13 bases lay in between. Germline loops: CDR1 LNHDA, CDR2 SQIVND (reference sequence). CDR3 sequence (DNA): TGTGCCAGTAGAGGAGCTTCAAAGGAAAAACTGTTTTTT. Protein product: CASRGASKEKLFF.

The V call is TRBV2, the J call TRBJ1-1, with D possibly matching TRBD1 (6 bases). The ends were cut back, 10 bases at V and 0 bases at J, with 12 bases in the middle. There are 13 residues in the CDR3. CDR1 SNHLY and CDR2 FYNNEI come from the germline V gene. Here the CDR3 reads CAIRGGLNTEAFF. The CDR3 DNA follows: TGTGCCATCAGAGGGGGGTTGAACACTGAAGCTTTCTTT.

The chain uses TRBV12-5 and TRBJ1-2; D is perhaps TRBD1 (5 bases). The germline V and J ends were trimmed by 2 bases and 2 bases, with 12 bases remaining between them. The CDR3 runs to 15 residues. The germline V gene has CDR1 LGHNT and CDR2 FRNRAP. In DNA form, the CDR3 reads TGTGCTAGTGGTTTGCCCCGACAGCAAAACTATGGCTACACCTTC. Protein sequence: CASGLPRQQNYGYTF.

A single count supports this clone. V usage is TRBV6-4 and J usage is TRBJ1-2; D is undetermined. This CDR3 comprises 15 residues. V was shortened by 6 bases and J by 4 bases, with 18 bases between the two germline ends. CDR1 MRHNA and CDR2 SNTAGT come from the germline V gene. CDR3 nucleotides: TGTGCCAGCAGAGAGCAGGACTTGCGGATCTATGGCTACACCTTC. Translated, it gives CASREQDLRIYGYTF.

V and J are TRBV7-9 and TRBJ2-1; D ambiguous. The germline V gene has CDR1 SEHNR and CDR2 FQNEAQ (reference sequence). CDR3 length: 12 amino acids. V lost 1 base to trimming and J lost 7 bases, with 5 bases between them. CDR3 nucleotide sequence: TGTGCCAGCAGCTTAGTTTTGAATGAGCAGTTCTTC. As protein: CASSLVLNEQFF.

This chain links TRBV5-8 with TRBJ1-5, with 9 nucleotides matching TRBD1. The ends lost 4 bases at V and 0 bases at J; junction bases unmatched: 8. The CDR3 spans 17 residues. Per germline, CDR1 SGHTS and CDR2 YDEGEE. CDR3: CASSGAGTGYSNQPQHF. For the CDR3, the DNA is TGTGCCAGCAGCGGAGCGGGGACAGGGTATAGCAATCAGCCCCAGCATTTT.

CDR3 region: CASQLAGGRETQYF. In nucleotides, the CDR3 is TGTGCCAGTCAACTAGCGGGGGGGCGGGAGACCCAGTACTTC. This chain uses TRBV19 with TRBJ2-5, with 13 bases matching TRBD2. The V gene end was trimmed by 8 bases and the J gene end by 5 bases; junction bases not matched to a gene: 5. The CDR3 covers 14 residues. Germline values: CDR1 LNHDA, CDR2 SQIVND (reference sequence).

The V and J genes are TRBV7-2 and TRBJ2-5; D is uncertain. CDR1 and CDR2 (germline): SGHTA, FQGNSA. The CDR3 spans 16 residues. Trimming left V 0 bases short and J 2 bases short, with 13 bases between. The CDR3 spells CASSLASVLQQETQYF. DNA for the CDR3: TGTGCCAGCAGCTTAGCGTCCGTACTTCAACAAGAGACCCAGTACTTC. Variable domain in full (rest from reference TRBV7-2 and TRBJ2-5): GAGVSQSPSNKVTEKGKDVELRCDPISGHTALYWYRQSLGQGLEFLIYFQGNSAPDKSGLPSDRFSAERTGGSVSTLTIQRTQQEDSAVYLCASSLASVLQQETQYFGPGTRLLVL.

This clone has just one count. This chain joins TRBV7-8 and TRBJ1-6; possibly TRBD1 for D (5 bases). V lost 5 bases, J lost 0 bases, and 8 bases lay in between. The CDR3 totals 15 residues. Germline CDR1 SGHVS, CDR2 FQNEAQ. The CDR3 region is CASSRQSSYNSPLHF. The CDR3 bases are TGTGCCAGCAGCCGACAGAGCTCCTATAATTCACCCCTCCACTTT.

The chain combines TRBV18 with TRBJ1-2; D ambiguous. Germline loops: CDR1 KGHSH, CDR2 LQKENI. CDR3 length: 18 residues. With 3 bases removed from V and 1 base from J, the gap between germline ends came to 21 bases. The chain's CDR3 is CASSPQQHSSLVNYGYTF. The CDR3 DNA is TGTGCCAGCTCACCTCAACAGCACTCGTCCCTAGTTAACTATGGCTACACCTTC.

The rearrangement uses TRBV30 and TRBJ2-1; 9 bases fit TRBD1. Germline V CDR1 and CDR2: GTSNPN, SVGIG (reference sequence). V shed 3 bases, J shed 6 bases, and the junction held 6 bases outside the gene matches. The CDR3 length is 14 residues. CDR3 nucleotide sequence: TGTGCCTGGAGCGCGGGACAGGGTTTCAATGAGCAGTTCTTC. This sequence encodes CAWSAGQGFNEQFF.

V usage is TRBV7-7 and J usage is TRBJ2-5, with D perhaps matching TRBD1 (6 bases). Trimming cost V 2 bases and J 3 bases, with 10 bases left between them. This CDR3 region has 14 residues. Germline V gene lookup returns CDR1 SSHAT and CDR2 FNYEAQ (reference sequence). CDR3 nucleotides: TGTGCCAGCAGCTTAAACGCAGGGGAAGAGACCCAGTACTTC. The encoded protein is CASSLNAGEETQYF. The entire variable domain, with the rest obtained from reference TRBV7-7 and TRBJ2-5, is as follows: GAGVSQSPRYKVTKRGQDVTLRCDPISSHATLYWYQQALGQGPEFLTYFNYEAQPDKSGLPSDRFSAERPEGSISTLTIQRTEQRDSAMYRCASSLNAGEETQYFGPGTRLLVL.

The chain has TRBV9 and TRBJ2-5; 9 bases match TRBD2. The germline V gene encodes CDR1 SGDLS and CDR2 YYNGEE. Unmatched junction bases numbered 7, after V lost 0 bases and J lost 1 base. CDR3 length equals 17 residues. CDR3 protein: CASSVATAGGPQETQYF. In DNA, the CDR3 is TGTGCCAGCAGCGTAGCTACTGCGGGAGGGCCCCAAGAGACCCAGTACTTC.